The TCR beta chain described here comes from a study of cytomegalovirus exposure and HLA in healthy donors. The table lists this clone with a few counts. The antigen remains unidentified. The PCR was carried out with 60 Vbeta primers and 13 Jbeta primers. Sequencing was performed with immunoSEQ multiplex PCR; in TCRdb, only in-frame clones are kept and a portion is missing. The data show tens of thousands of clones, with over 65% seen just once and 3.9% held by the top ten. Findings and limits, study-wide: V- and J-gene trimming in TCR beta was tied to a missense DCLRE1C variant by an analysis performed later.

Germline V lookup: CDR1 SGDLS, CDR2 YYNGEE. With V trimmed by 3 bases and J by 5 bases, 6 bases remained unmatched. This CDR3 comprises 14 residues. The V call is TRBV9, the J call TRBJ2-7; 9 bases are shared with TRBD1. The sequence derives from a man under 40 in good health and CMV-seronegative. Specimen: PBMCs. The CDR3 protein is CASSGDREVDEQYF. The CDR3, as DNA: TGTGCCAGCAGCGGGGACAGGGAAGTCGACGAGCAGTACTTC.